Shown below are 10 T cell receptor beta chains from a single sample sequenced in a study of CD8+CD57+ T cells in acquired aplastic anemia. It was genomic DNA that served as the template for profiling TCR beta VDJ and CDR3. One entry per CDR3 protein, called by TCRdb with MiXCR from the reads. The sample holds roughly 58,000 distinct CDR3 sequences, about 50% seen once. The source material was sorted CD4+, CD8+, or CD8+CD57+ T cells (not recorded which) from PBMCs. Receptors were obtained from a human donor in good health, serving as a control.

V is TRBV9 and J is TRBJ1-6; 8 bases are a match to TRBD1. The CDR3 runs to 12 residues. Germline V gene data show CDR1 as SGDLS and CDR2 as YYNGEE. V shed 3 bases and J 14 bases; nucleotides not matched to a gene: 4. The CDR3 DNA reads as TGTGCCAGCAGCGGGACAGGGTTTTCCCTCCACTTT. Encoded protein: CASSGTGFSLHF.

The gene calls are TRBV19 and TRBJ2-1, with TRBD2 identical over 7 bases. The CDR3 runs to 15 residues. The V gene end was trimmed by 4 bases and the J gene end by 8 bases; junction bases not matched to a gene: 11. Germline CDR1 is LNHDA and CDR2 is SQIVND (reference sequence). Here the CDR3 reads CASSNGGSLTDEQFF. The CDR3 DNA reads as TGTGCCAGTAGTAATGGCGGGAGTCTTACGGATGAGCAGTTCTTC.

The CDR3 spells CASSGAGLGNQPQHF. The CDR3, as DNA: TGTGCCAGCAGTGGTGCAGGGCTGGGCAATCAGCCCCAGCATTTT. The gene calls are TRBV25-1 and TRBJ1-5; D perhaps matches TRBD1 (5 bases). Germline assignment: CDR1 MGHDK and CDR2 SYGVNS. V dropped 4 bases and J dropped 2 bases, with 12 bases sitting between them. The CDR3 sequence is 15 residues long.

This clonotype was counted many times. The V and J genes are TRBV6-6 and TRBJ1-5; D unresolved. Germline CDR1 MNHNY, CDR2 SVGAGI (reference sequence). With 0 bases removed from V and 0 bases from J, the gap between germline ends came to 12 bases. The CDR3 totals 17 residues. DNA for the CDR3: TGTGCCAGCAGTTACTCAGTAGTAGTTTATAGCAATCAGCCCCAGCATTTT. It translates to CASSYSVVVYSNQPQHF.

This clonotype appeared many times. The chain links TRBV7-2 to TRBJ2-6; 8 bases match TRBD1. Trimming cost V 5 bases and J 2 bases; bases outside gene matches: 2. Looked up from germline, CDR1 is SGHTA and CDR2 is FQGNSA. The CDR3 contains 15 residues. For the CDR3, the DNA is TGTGCCAGCAGCCTACAGGGGGCTGGGGCCAACGTCCTGACTTTC. Its translation: CASSLQGAGANVLTF. The full variable domain, its missing parts supplied by reference TRBV7-2 and TRBJ2-6, is GAGVSQSPSNKVTEKGKDVELRCDPISGHTALYWYRQSLGQGLEFLIYFQGNSAPDKSGLPSDRFSAERTGGSVSTLTIQRTQQEDSAVYLCASSLQGAGANVLTFGAGSRLTVL.

This chain uses TRBV2 with TRBJ2-7; D is possibly TRBD2 (5 bases). V lost 8 bases and J 1 base, leaving 9 bases between the germline ends. Germline loops: CDR1 SNHLY, CDR2 FYNNEI. This CDR3 spans 12 amino acids. Here the CDR3 DNA reads TGTGCCAGCTCTAGGGAGTCCTACGAGCAGTACTTC. Its protein is CASSRESYEQYF.

This rearrangement joins TRBV19 to TRBJ1-4; possible D gene TRBD1, 6 bases. This CDR3 has 14 amino acids. CDR1 is LNHDA, CDR2 SQIVND, per germline (reference sequence). V lost 9 bases, J lost 8 bases, and 19 bases lay in between. CDR3 sequence reads: CASSRARGTEKLFF. The CDR3 DNA reads as TGTGCCAGCAGCCGGGCCAGGGGAACCGAAAAACTGTTTTTT.

At least ten counts were recorded for this clonotype. CDR3 coding DNA: TGCGCCAGCAGCTTGATAGTATTCGGGGGCCGATTCACAGATACGCAGTATTTT. Its translation is CASSLIVFGGRFTDTQYF. This chain links TRBV5-1 with TRBJ2-3; D possibly uses TRBD1 or TRBD2 (6 bases each). Germline CDR1 is SGHRS and CDR2 is YFSETQ. The V and J ends lost 1 base and 2 bases respectively, with 20 bases between them. This CDR3 has 18 amino acids.

This clonotype showed up many times. The J gene is TRBJ1-4, the V gene TRBV5-5, with 9 bases that match TRBD1. This CDR3 comprises 13 residues. Germline CDR1 SGHKS, CDR2 YYEKEE (reference sequence). V was clipped by 4 bases and J by 8 bases; unmatched bases: 3. This CDR3 is CASSGTGGEKLFF. In nucleotides, the CDR3 is TGTGCCAGCAGCGGCACAGGGGGCGAAAAACTGTTTTTT.

The chain combines TRBV11-1 with TRBJ2-2, with 15 positions matching TRBD2. This CDR3 region has 17 residues. The junction had 8 bases not matched to a gene; V was cut back by 8 bases and J by 4 bases. Per the germline V gene, CDR1 is SGHAT and CDR2 is FQDESV (reference sequence). CDR3 region: CASVGLAGGSRTGELFF. The CDR3 DNA follows: TGTGCCAGCGTCGGACTAGCGGGGGGGTCGCGCACCGGGGAGCTGTTTTTT.